Listed below are T cell receptor beta chains from one sample, sequenced in a study of identical twins. One entry per CDR3 protein, called by TCRdb with MiXCR from the 5' RACE reads. This sample has about 520,000 distinct CDR3 sequences; 22% occur once, and the top ten carry around 0.9%. These sequences were also reported in another study, on T cells expressing NK-cell markers.

Material for sequencing was CD4+ T cells sorted from blood. The source is a woman aged 18-35 years in good health. The CDR3 runs from the conserved cysteine through the conserved F or W. Each record gives: D gene, J gene, clone size, V gene, CDR3 protein, CDR3 DNA. D genes are given only for firm matches. Clone size is stated in some rows and not others, as once, few, many or a class when expanded.

- | TRBJ2-2 | few | TRBV18 | CASSPRQTNTGELFF | TGTGCCAGCTCACCGCGACAGACGAACACCGGGGAGCTGTTTTTT
- | TRBJ1-5 | many | TRBV7-2 | CASSFEGNQPQHF | TGTGCCAGCAGCTTTGAGGGGAATCAGCCCCAGCATTTT
- | TRBJ2-2 | - | TRBV4-3 | CASSPGGGLAGELFF | TGCGCCAGCAGCCCGGGCGGAGGGCTAGCTGGGGAGCTGTTTTTT
- | TRBJ2-1 | few | TRBV30 | CAWSVSDEQFF | TGTGCCTGGAGTGTAAGTGATGAGCAGTTCTTC
- | TRBJ1-2 | - | TRBV20-1 | CSAAGGIYGYTF | TGCAGTGCTGCTGGGGGGATATATGGCTACACCTTC
- | TRBJ1-1 | many | TRBV6-5 | CASSYRGNTEAFF | TGTGCCAGCAGTTACAGGGGGAACACTGAAGCTTTCTTT
- | TRBJ2-7 | - | TRBV6-1 | CASTKGGQSSSYEQYF | TGTGCCAGCACCAAGGGAGGACAGAGCAGCTCCTACGAGCAGTACTTC
- | TRBJ2-6 | few | TRBV5-5 | CASSTLGVVNVLTF | TGTGCCAGCAGTACCCTAGGGGTTGTTAACGTCCTGACTTTC
- | TRBJ2-7 | few | TRBV6-2/TRBV6-3 | CASSSAGLGFHEQYF | TGTGCCAGCAGTTCCGCGGGACTGGGTTTCCACGAGCAGTACTTC
- | TRBJ1-2 | - | TRBV29-1 | CSVERQFSDGYTF | TGCAGCGTTGAGCGGCAATTTAGTGATGGCTACACCTTC
- | TRBJ2-1 | few | TRBV27 | CASSPVGTSTYNEQFF | TGTGCCAGCAGCCCCGTCGGGACTTCTACCTACAATGAGCAGTTCTTC
- | TRBJ2-3 | - | TRBV15 | CATSRDGRGSGDTQYF | TGTGCCACCAGCAGAGATGGGAGAGGGAGCGGAGATACGCAGTATTTT
- | TRBJ1-1 | - | TRBV6-1 | CASVGLKNTEAFF | TGTGCCAGCGTCGGACTCAAGAACACTGAAGCTTTCTTT
TRBD2 | TRBJ2-7 | few | TRBV20-1 | CRAGTGGSEQYF | TGCAGGGCAGGGACGGGGGGAAGCGAGCAGTACTTC
- | TRBJ1-1 | many | TRBV10-3 | CAISRTGWTEAFF | TGTGCCATCAGTCGGACGGGGTGGACTGAAGCTTTCTTT
- | TRBJ2-3 | - | TRBV6-1 | CASSPTSRGTDTQYF | TGTGCCAGCAGTCCAACTAGCAGGGGCACAGATACGCAGTATTTT
- | TRBJ1-1 | many | TRBV7-9 | CASSLTRRGTEAFF | TGTGCCAGCAGCTTAACCCGCCGCGGGACTGAAGCTTTCTTT
- | TRBJ2-6 | - | TRBV18 | CASSPVGGSGANVLTF | TGTGCCAGCTCACCAGTCGGGGGCTCTGGGGCCAACGTCCTGACTTTC
- | TRBJ2-1 | - | TRBV11-1 | CASSFAGGATLWNEQFF | TGTGCCAGCAGCTTCGCCGGGGGCGCGACCCTCTGGAATGAGCAGTTCTTC
- | TRBJ2-1 | few | TRBV7-9 | CASSQESSYNEQFF | TGTGCCAGCAGCCAAGAGAGCTCCTACAATGAGCAGTTCTTC
- | TRBJ2-7 | - | TRBV14 | CASSQNAGASYEQYF | TGTGCCAGCAGCCAGAACGCGGGGGCCTCCTACGAGCAGTACTTC
TRBD2 | TRBJ2-7 | few | TRBV4-3 | CASSQGLADYEQYF | TGCGCCAGCAGCCAAGGACTAGCGGATTACGAGCAGTACTTC
- | TRBJ1-4 | once | TRBV14 | CASSQDLAREPSEKLFF | TGTGCCAGCAGCCAAGATCTGGCGAGGGAGCCTAGCGAAAAACTGTTTTTT
- | TRBJ1-1 | few | TRBV7-2 | CASRLYSTGNSEAFF | TGTGCCAGCAGGCTTTACTCCACAGGGAACTCTGAAGCTTTCTTT
TRBD2 | TRBJ2-3 | few | TRBV15 | CATSRGLAGGPDTQYF | TGTGCCACCAGCAGAGGGCTAGCGGGAGGCCCAGATACGCAGTATTTT
- | TRBJ2-2 | - | TRBV6-5 | CASSWQDMDGELFF | TGTGCCAGCAGTTGGCAGGATATGGACGGGGAGCTGTTTTTT
- | TRBJ2-3 | few | TRBV5-1 | CASSSTGTRSTDTQYF | TGCGCCAGCAGCTCAACCGGGACAAGGAGCACAGATACGCAGTATTTT
TRBD2 | TRBJ2-3 | - | TRBV7-2 | CASSLMRGATDTQYF | TGTGCCAGCAGCTTGATGCGGGGGGCCACAGATACGCAGTATTTT
TRBD2 | TRBJ2-7 | - | TRBV6-2/TRBV6-3 | CASITGGSRSDEQYF | TGTGCCAGCATCACCGGGGGGTCGCGGTCCGACGAGCAGTACTTC
- | TRBJ2-7 | - | TRBV7-9 | CASSGQWGYEQYF | TGTGCCAGCAGCGGGCAATGGGGTTACGAGCAGTACTTC
- | TRBJ1-1 | few | TRBV20-1 | CSARDSTQGVFF | TGCAGTGCTAGAGATAGCACCCAGGGTGTTTTCTTT
- | TRBJ2-1 | - | TRBV6-5 | CASSYSPSPGAYNEQFF | TGTGCCAGCAGTTACTCCCCCTCCCCAGGAGCCTACAATGAGCAGTTCTTC
TRBD1 | TRBJ1-5 | - | TRBV10-2 | CASSATGVLEPQHF | TGCGCCAGCAGTGCAACAGGGGTTTTGGAGCCCCAGCATTTT
- | TRBJ2-5 | few | TRBV20-1 | CSARVPVGRETQYF | TGCAGTGCTAGAGTGCCAGTGGGTCGGGAGACCCAGTACTTC
- | TRBJ1-1 | - | TRBV7-3 | CASSSGGRWNTEAFF | TGTGCCAGCAGCTCGGGTGGACGTTGGAACACTGAAGCTTTCTTT
- | TRBJ1-2 | - | TRBV12-3/TRBV12-4 | CASSLRGLGGYTF | TGTGCCAGCAGTTTACGGGGGTTGGGGGGCTACACCTTC
- | TRBJ1-5 | few | TRBV20-1 | CSAAAGGQPQHF | TGCAGTGCAGCTGCGGGAGGACAGCCCCAGCATTTT
TRBD2 | TRBJ2-1 | few | TRBV20-1 | CSATRLVAGGNEQFF | TGCAGTGCCACCCGACTAGTTGCGGGGGGCAATGAGCAGTTCTTC
TRBD1 | TRBJ2-3 | few | TRBV20-1 | CSAAGTGPDTQYF | TGCAGTGCTGCCGGGACAGGGCCAGATACGCAGTATTTT
- | TRBJ2-1 | many | TRBV20-1 | CSALKTNNEQFF | TGCAGTGCACTCAAAACTAACAATGAGCAGTTCTTC
- | TRBJ2-3 | few | TRBV20-1 | CSAREFQGKDTQYF | TGCAGTGCTAGAGAGTTTCAGGGAAAAGATACGCAGTATTTT
TRBD1 | TRBJ1-1 | many | TRBV5-1 | CASSLTGGSTEAFF | TGCGCCAGCAGCTTGACAGGGGGTAGCACTGAAGCTTTCTTT
- | TRBJ2-7 | - | TRBV20-1 | CSARDLSGSSQQYF | TGCAGTGCTAGAGATCTTAGCGGTTCTTCTCAGCAGTACTTC
TRBD2 | TRBJ2-1 | - | TRBV7-9 | CASSHGLAGLYNEQFF | TGTGCCAGCAGCCACGGACTAGCGGGATTATACAATGAGCAGTTCTTC